This T cell receptor beta chain originates from a study of cytomegalovirus exposure and HLA in healthy donors. The CDR3 loop spans 16 amino acids. The V gene's germline CDR1 is SGHTA and CDR2 FQGNSA. V lost 3 bases and J lost 5; bases outside the gene matches: 8. Primers included in the PCR were 60 Vbeta and 13 Jbeta primers. TCRdb keeps only in-frame clones here, not all; method: immunoSEQ multiplex PCR. This table holds about 120,000 clones, about 80% found once. This clone is judged medium-sized. This sequence was found in a man aged 50 or older in good health and CMV-seropositive. Sequencing was performed on PBMCs. The chain couples TRBV7-2 to TRBJ2-7, with 12 bases matching TRBD2. The DNA for the CDR3 is TGTGCCAGCAGCTTCTTTTCTAGCGGGAGGGAAAACGAGCAGTACTTC. It yields the protein CASSFFSSGRENEQYF.